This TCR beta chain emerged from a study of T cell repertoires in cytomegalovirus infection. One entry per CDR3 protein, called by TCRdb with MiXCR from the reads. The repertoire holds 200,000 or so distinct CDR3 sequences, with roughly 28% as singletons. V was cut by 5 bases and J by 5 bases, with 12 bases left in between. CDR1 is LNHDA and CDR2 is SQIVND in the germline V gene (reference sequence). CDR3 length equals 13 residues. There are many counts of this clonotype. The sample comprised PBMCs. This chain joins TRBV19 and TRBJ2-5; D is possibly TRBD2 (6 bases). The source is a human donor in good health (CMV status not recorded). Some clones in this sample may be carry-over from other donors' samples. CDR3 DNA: TGTGCCAGTAGTCGAGGAGGGTTGGAGACCCAGTACTTC. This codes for CASSRGGLETQYF.